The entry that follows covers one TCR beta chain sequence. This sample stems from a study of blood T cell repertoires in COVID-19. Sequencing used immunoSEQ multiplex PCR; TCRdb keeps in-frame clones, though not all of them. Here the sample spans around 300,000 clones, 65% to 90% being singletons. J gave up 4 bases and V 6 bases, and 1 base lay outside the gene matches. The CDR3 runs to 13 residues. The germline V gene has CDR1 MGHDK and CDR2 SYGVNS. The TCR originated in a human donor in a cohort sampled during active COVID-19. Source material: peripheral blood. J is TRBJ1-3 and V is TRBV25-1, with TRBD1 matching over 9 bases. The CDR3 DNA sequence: TGTGCCAGCAGGGGGACAGGGGGAAACACCATATATTTT. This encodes CASRGTGGNTIYF.